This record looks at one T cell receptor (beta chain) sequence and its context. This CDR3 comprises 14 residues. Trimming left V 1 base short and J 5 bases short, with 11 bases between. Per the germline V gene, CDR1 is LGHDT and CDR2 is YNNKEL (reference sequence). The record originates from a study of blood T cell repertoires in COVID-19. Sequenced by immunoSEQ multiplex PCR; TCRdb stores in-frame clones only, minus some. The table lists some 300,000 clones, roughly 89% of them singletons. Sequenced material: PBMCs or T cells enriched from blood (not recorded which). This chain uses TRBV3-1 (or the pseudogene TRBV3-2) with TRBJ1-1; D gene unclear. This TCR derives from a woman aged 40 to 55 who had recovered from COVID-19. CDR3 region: CASSQGGVGTEAFF. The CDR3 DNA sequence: TGTGCCAGCAGCCAAGGTGGAGTCGGGACTGAAGCTTTCTTT.